The T cell receptor (beta chain) described here comes from a study of blood T cell repertoires in COVID-19. Study summary: T cells, B-cell-depleted T cells, or PBMCs supplied cDNA or gDNA.

The CDR3 loop spans 15 amino acids. Germline CDR1 is LGHNA and CDR2 is YSLEER. V was pared by 4 bases and J by 2 bases, with 5 bases of the junction left unmatched. Original processing methods: Estimates of nucleated cell counts were drawn from the amplification of reference gene primers. Measured with immunoSEQ multiplex PCR; TCRdb has only the in-frame clones, and not every one. D and trimming were read from the DNA, whereas the V and J calls and clone size are those reported in that table. The data contain about 340,000 clones, 65% to 85% of them singletons. This chain joins TRBV4-3 and TRBJ2-5, with TRBD2 matching over 9 bases. This clonotype originated in a man between 25 and 39 years old with active or convalescent COVID-19. Sequences were obtained from peripheral blood. CDR3 region: CASSRGTSRQETQYF. The CDR3 nucleotides read TGCGCCAGCAGCCGCGGGACTAGCAGACAAGAGACCCAGTACTTC.